These 27 T cell receptor beta chains were sequenced from one sample in a study of shared clonotypes between healthy human individuals (TCRdb year 2020). The library was produced with the immunoSEQ multiplex PCR assay. Held by TCRdb, this immuneACCESS table contains in-frame sequences only and omits some clones. Under half of the omission traces to an unresolved V gene where checked; the cause of the rest is unknown. A total of some 1.5 million clones appear in this sample, approximately 96% of them only once. The top ten clones comprise more than 0.9% of the sample. The sequenced sample was naive CD4+ T cells sorted from blood. Reading the label with the study, this specimen's cell subset or site is: CD45RA+ positively selected. Every receptor here comes from a man aged 25-45 years in good health.

V and J are TRBV28 and TRBJ1-2, with 8 bases identical to TRBD1. J was trimmed by 5 bases and V by 6 bases; bases with no gene match: 11. Germline assignment: CDR1 MDHEN and CDR2 SYDVKM. This CDR3 comprises 15 residues. CDR3 in amino acids: CASSSHTGGGYGYTF. CDR3 coding DNA: TGTGCCAGCAGCTCACATACAGGGGGAGGGTATGGCTACACCTTC.

V usage is TRBV5-8 and J usage is TRBJ2-1; D is ambiguous. The CDR3 is 13 amino acids. Trimming took 1 base from V and 9 from J, leaving 11 bases between them. Germline assignment: CDR1 SGHTS and CDR2 YDEGEE. CDR3 bases: TGTGCCAGCAGCTTGCGCCAGCCGGGTGAGCAGTTCTTC. Protein sequence: CASSLRQPGEQFF.

This sequence joins TRBV6-5 and TRBJ2-5; 8 bases are a match to TRBD2. From germline, CDR1 is MNHEY and CDR2 SVGAGI. V shed 6 bases and J 5 bases; nucleotides not matched to a gene: 5. This CDR3 region has 13 residues. The CDR3 sequence: CASRSAGVETQYF. CDR3 sequence (DNA): TGTGCCAGCAGATCAGCGGGAGTGGAGACCCAGTACTTC.

This chain connects TRBV15 to TRBJ2-2; 7 bases agree with TRBD1. The CDR3 loop spans 15 amino acids. Germline lookup yields CDR1 LNHNV and CDR2 YYDKDF (reference sequence). The ends lost 3 bases at V and 7 bases at J; junction bases unmatched: 8. For the CDR3, the DNA is TGTGCCACCAGCAGCCGGGACAGAGAGGTCGGGGAGCTGTTTTTT. Translation: CATSSRDREVGELFF.

The table lists this clone with a count of one. The chain joins TRBV4-2 to TRBJ1-5; 9 positions match TRBD1. V was clipped by 3 bases and J by 6 bases; unmatched bases: 3. The germline CDR1 and CDR2 sequences are LGHNA and YNFKEQ. The CDR3 has 14 amino acids. The CDR3 bases are TGTGCCAGCAGCCAGGACAGGGGACTTCAGCCCCAGCATTTT. The encoded protein is CASSQDRGLQPQHF.

In this sample, this clone turned up once. The CDR3 DNA is TGTGCCACCAGCAGAGGCGGAGGAATAGCCAACACTGAAGCTTTCTTT. It codes for CATSRGGGIANTEAFF. The genes are TRBV15 and TRBJ1-1, with D hard to call. The CDR3 is 16 residues long. Trimming removed 1 base at V and 2 bases at J, with 14 bases between. Germline V lookup: CDR1 LNHNV, CDR2 YYDKDF (reference sequence).

This chain connects TRBV5-1 to TRBJ2-5; 12 bases match TRBD2. Trimming at V came to 0 bases and at J to 6 bases, leaving 6 bases not matched to a gene. Germline V gene sequence: CDR1 SGHRS, CDR2 YFSETQ. The length of the CDR3 is 16 residues. The CDR3 coding sequence is TGCGCCAGCAGCTTGGCCCCTAGCGGGAGGGTCCAGACCCAGTACTTC. Translation gives CASSLAPSGRVQTQYF.

The chain has TRBV29-1 and TRBJ2-7; 9 nucleotides match TRBD1. This CDR3 comprises 14 residues. Germline V gene sequence: CDR1 SQVTM, CDR2 ANQGSEA. V gave up 3 bases and J gave up 7 bases; unmatched junction bases: 10. The CDR3 protein is CSVEVGTGIREQYF. CDR3 DNA: TGCAGCGTTGAGGTGGGGACAGGGATTCGTGAGCAGTACTTC.

As to this clone: A read error may produce the germline difference seen at one junction end. The chain has TRBV6-5 and TRBJ2-7, with a tentative D call TRBD2 (5 bases). In germline, CDR1 is MNHEY, CDR2 SVGAGI. The CDR3 extends over 13 amino acids. This CDR3 reads CASSYLDSNEQYF. The CDR3 DNA is TGTGCCAGCAGTTACTTGGACTCCAACGAGCAGTACTTC.

V is TRBV5-4 and J is TRBJ1-2; TRBD1 agrees at 7 bases. Per the germline V gene, CDR1 is SGHNT and CDR2 is YYREEE (reference sequence). This CDR3 contains 14 residues. Unmatched junction bases numbered 8, after V lost 5 bases and J lost 4 bases. CDR3 bases: TGTGCCAGCAGGCACCCGGGACAGCTCTATGGCTACACCTTC. Residues: CASRHPGQLYGYTF.

The V and J genes are TRBV5-8 and TRBJ2-5, with 7 bases matching TRBD1. This CDR3 is built from 16 residues. After removal of 0 bases from V and 1 base from J, the junction contained 6 bases not matched to a gene. Germline assignment: CDR1 SGHTS and CDR2 YDEGEE. The CDR3 DNA follows: TGTGCCAGCAGCTTGGACCCCGACAGGGTCCAAGAGACCCAGTACTTC. Translated, it gives CASSLDPDRVQETQYF.

This chain links TRBV6-1 with TRBJ2-1; D call uncertain. The length of the CDR3 is 15 residues. Germline-derived CDR1 and CDR2 are MNHNS and SASEGT. V lost 5 bases to trimming and J lost 1 base, with 12 bases between them. CDR3 DNA: TGTGCCAGCAGTCGTACAGTAGTTTCCTACAATGAGCAGTTCTTC. Translation: CASSRTVVSYNEQFF.

The genes are TRBV7-9 and TRBJ1-1; D not resolved. Germline lookup yields CDR1 SEHNR and CDR2 FQNEAQ (reference sequence). CDR3 length equals 13 residues. The ends were cut back, 7 bases at V and 4 bases at J, with 13 bases in the middle. CDR3 DNA sequence: TGTGCCAGCACCCTCCCCGTCGGCACTGAAGCTTTCTTT. Translating it yields CASTLPVGTEAFF.

The chain recombines TRBV30 with TRBJ2-5; TRBD2 agrees at 7 bases. CDR3 length: 13 amino acids. The V gene's germline CDR1 is GTSNPN and CDR2 SVGIG (reference sequence). The CDR3 reads CARRRTSVETQYF. The CDR3 DNA is TGTGCTCGGAGACGGACTAGTGTGGAGACCCAGTACTTC. Combining the CDR3 with reference TRBV30 and TRBJ2-5 gives the whole variable domain SQTIHQWPATLVQPVGSPLSLECTVEGTSNPNLYWYRQAAGRGLQLLFYSVGIGQISSEVPQNLSASRPQDRQFILSSKKLLLSDSGFYLCARRRTSVETQYFGPGTRLLVL.

The V and J genes are TRBV7-3 and TRBJ2-7, with 7 bases matching TRBD2. Germline V gene sequence: CDR1 SGHTA, CDR2 FQGTGA. V lost 2 bases to trimming and J lost 6 bases; unmatched junction nucleotides: 13. The CDR3 consists of 16 residues. CDR3 amino acids: CASSLLAAQNPPEQYF. Here the CDR3 DNA reads TGTGCCAGCAGCTTACTAGCGGCCCAGAACCCCCCCGAGCAGTACTTC.

The rearrangement uses TRBV28 and TRBJ1-2, with unresolved D. The CDR3 runs 12 residues. Germline V CDR1 and CDR2: MDHEN, SYDVKM. Trimming shortened V by 6 bases and J by 8 bases, and 13 bases separated the two germline ends. CDR3 amino acids: CASSDLVGGYTF. As DNA, the CDR3 is TGTGCCAGCAGCGATCTCGTAGGAGGCTACACCTTC.

The chain links TRBV29-1 to TRBJ2-3, with D possibly TRBD2 on 6 matching bases. V lost 2 bases to trimming and J lost 0 bases, with 9 bases between them. This CDR3 contains 14 residues. Germline CDR1 reads SQVTM; CDR2 reads ANQGSEA. The CDR3 bases are TGCAGCGTTGAATTTGCGGGGAGCACAGATACGCAGTATTTT. Protein sequence: CSVEFAGSTDTQYF.

The chain couples TRBV4-1 to TRBJ2-3; perhaps TRBD2 as D (6 bases). Germline V lookup: CDR1 MGHRA, CDR2 YSYEKL. CDR3 size: 15 residues. Trimming shortened V by 0 bases and J by 5 bases, and 12 bases separated the two germline ends. CDR3 residues: CASSQEPLAEDTQYF. The CDR3 nucleotides are TGCGCCAGCAGCCAAGAACCACTAGCTGAAGATACGCAGTATTTT.

A note on this clone: This sample also contains other DNA sequences that code for the same CDR3. The V call is TRBV5-5, the J call TRBJ2-7, with TRBD1 matching 7 bases. The V gene end was trimmed by 0 bases and the J gene end by 4 bases; junction bases not matched to a gene: 4. Germline V gene data show CDR1 as SGHKS and CDR2 as YYEKEE (reference sequence). CDR3 length: 14 amino acids. This CDR3 is CASSLVGRGYEQYF. The CDR3 region has the DNA TGTGCCAGCAGCTTGGTGGGCAGGGGGTACGAGCAGTACTTC.

CDR3 residues: CASSTTGGVNEKLFF. For the CDR3, the DNA is TGTGCCAGTAGTACCACAGGGGGCGTTAATGAAAAACTGTTTTTT. The J gene is TRBJ1-4, the V gene TRBV19; TRBD1 agrees at 9 bases. Germline V lookup: CDR1 LNHDA, CDR2 SQIVND (reference sequence). CDR3 length: 15 amino acids. The V gene end was trimmed by 4 bases and the J gene end by 4 bases; junction bases not matched to a gene: 4.

This chain uses TRBV5-1 with TRBJ2-7; TRBD1 or TRBD2 may be the D gene (5 bases each). V was trimmed by 2 bases and J by 0 bases, leaving 9 bases between them. This CDR3 contains 14 residues. The germline gives CDR1 SGHRS, CDR2 YFSETQ. CDR3 sequence: CASSFTGASYEQYF. CDR3 nucleotides: TGCGCCAGCAGCTTCACCGGGGCCTCCTACGAGCAGTACTTC.

A single count supports this clone. The CDR3 sequence is CASSFPGRAHEQFF. In DNA, the CDR3 is TGTGCCAGCAGTTTTCCCGGGAGGGCCCATGAGCAGTTCTTC. This chain uses TRBV28 with TRBJ2-1, with 8 bases matching TRBD2. V shed 3 bases and J 8 bases; nucleotides not matched to a gene: 6. The CDR3 totals 14 residues. From germline, CDR1 is MDHEN and CDR2 SYDVKM.

This clone showed up just a few times. The chain has TRBV18 and TRBJ2-3; D tentatively reads TRBD1 or TRBD2 (5 bases each). There are 13 residues in the CDR3. CDR1 and CDR2 from the germline V gene are KGHSH and LQKENI. V was shortened by 4 bases and J by 2 bases, with 7 bases between the two germline ends. CDR3 region: CASSLGTTDTQYF. CDR3 DNA: TGTGCCAGCTCACTCGGGACCACAGATACGCAGTATTTT.

This chain joins TRBV7-2 and TRBJ2-5; 13 positions match TRBD2. This CDR3 has 17 residues. The J segment lost 2 bases and the V segment lost 5 bases, leaving 8 bases of the junction unmatched. Germline V gene sequence: CDR1 SGHTA, CDR2 FQGNSA. The chain's CDR3 is CASSPTSGLAGQETQYF. In DNA, the CDR3 is TGTGCCAGCAGCCCAACATCGGGACTAGCGGGACAAGAGACCCAGTACTTC.

Only one count was recorded for this clone. This chain uses TRBV11-2 with TRBJ2-3, with TRBD2 matching 10 bases. The CDR3 sequence is 13 residues long. The germline V gene has CDR1 SGHAT and CDR2 FQNNGV. After removal of 10 bases from V and 4 bases from J, the junction contained 5 bases not matched to a gene. The chain's CDR3 is CATGLAGADTQYF. The CDR3 nucleotides are TGTGCCACTGGGCTAGCGGGAGCAGATACGCAGTATTTT.

The rearrangement joins TRBV4-3 to TRBJ2-5; a weak D match, TRBD1 (6 bases). Germline CDR1 and CDR2: LGHNA and YSLEER. The CDR3 contains 15 residues. Between the trimmed V and J ends, which lost 2 bases and 0 bases, there was a span of 10 bases. DNA of the CDR3: TGCGCCAGCAGCCAAACAGGGAATTACCAAGAGACCCAGTACTTC. Its translation: CASSQTGNYQETQYF.

This clone appeared a single time. V and J are TRBV7-2 and TRBJ2-1, with 8 bases that match TRBD2. The J segment lost 12 bases and the V segment lost 8 bases, leaving 12 bases of the junction unmatched. The CDR3 spans 13 residues. CDR1 SGHTA and CDR2 FQGNSA come from the germline V gene. This chain's CDR3 is CASGPSGGRRQFF. CDR3 nucleotides: TGTGCCAGCGGCCCCTCGGGAGGGAGGAGGCAGTTCTTC.